The 21 T cell receptor beta chains in this list originate from one sample, sequenced in a study of identical twins. MiXCR, applied by TCRdb to the 5' RACE reads, yields one record per CDR3 protein. The data contain about 530,000 distinct CDR3 sequences, roughly 15% of them seen just once; the ten biggest clones take up about 0.47%. These data are also associated with another study on yellow fever vaccine responses in identical twins.

Sequencing input: CD4+ T cells sorted from blood. The receptors were sampled from a woman under 30 in good health.

The CDR3 DNA reads TGTGCCACCAGTGATTCAAAACTAGCGGTCTCCTACAATGAGCAGTTCTTC. Amino acids: CATSDSKLAVSYNEQFF. The chain has TRBV24-1 and TRBJ2-1; TRBD2 matches 8 bases. There are 17 residues in the CDR3. Germline V gene data show CDR1 as KGHDR and CDR2 as SFDVKD. After removal of 2 bases from V and 0 bases from J, the junction contained 5 bases not matched to a gene.

The chain carries TRBV10-3 and TRBJ2-7; D unresolved. The CDR3 totals 14 residues. V was trimmed by 10 bases and J by 0 bases, leaving 16 bases between them. Germline V CDR1 and CDR2: ENHRY, SYGVKD. CDR3 coding DNA: TGTGCCACCTGTGGTGGCGGCAGCTCCTACGAGCAGTACTTC. This encodes CATCGGGSSYEQYF.

This clonotype has a handful of counts. The rearrangement links TRBV18 to TRBJ2-1; 7 bases fit TRBD1. Looked up from germline, CDR1 is KGHSH and CDR2 is LQKENI. The J segment lost 2 bases and the V segment lost 5 bases, leaving 12 bases of the junction unmatched. The CDR3 is made up of 17 amino acids. The CDR3 DNA reads TGTGCCAGCTCAGCAAATAGACAGGGCAGGACCTACAATGAGCAGTTCTTC. Amino acid sequence: CASSANRQGRTYNEQFF. Based on the CDR3 plus reference TRBV18 and TRBJ2-1, the full variable domain is NAGVMQNPRHLVRRRGQEARLRCSPMKGHSHVYWYRQLPEEGLKFMVYLQKENIIDESGMPKERFSAEFPKEGPSILRIQQVVRGDSAAYFCASSANRQGRTYNEQFFGPGTRLTVL.

This rearrangement joins TRBV5-5 to TRBJ1-6; D gene uncertain. Germline loops: CDR1 SGHKS, CDR2 YYEKEE (reference sequence). This CDR3 contains 16 residues. Trimming took off 5 bases at V and 7 bases at J, with 19 bases between the two ends. CDR3 amino acids: CASRTTGSWVNSPLHF. The DNA of the CDR3 is TGTGCCAGCAGGACGACGGGGAGTTGGGTCAATTCACCCCTCCACTTT. Supplemented by reference TRBV5-5 and TRBJ1-6, the full variable domain reads DAGVTQSPTHLIKTRGQQVTLRCSPISGHKSVSWYQQVLGQGPQFIFQYYEKEERGRGNFPDRFSARQFPNYSSELNVNALLLGDSALYLCASRTTGSWVNSPLHFGNGTRLTVT.

V and J are TRBV7-9 and TRBJ2-3; 7 bases match TRBD2. This CDR3 is 14 amino acids long. Germline-derived CDR1 and CDR2 are SEHNR and FQNEAQ (reference sequence). The V gene end was trimmed by 8 bases and the J gene end by 2 bases; junction bases not matched to a gene: 7. The CDR3 sequence is CASQRGPATDTQYF. In nucleotides, the CDR3 is TGTGCCAGCCAGCGGGGACCTGCCACAGATACGCAGTATTTT.

The chain combines TRBV2 with TRBJ1-4, with TRBD1 matching 9 bases. The CDR3 has 13 amino acids. Germline values: CDR1 SNHLY, CDR2 FYNNEI. The J segment lost 7 bases and the V segment lost 8 bases, leaving 5 bases of the junction unmatched. CDR3 sequence (DNA): TGTGCCAGCCGGGACAGGGTAGTTGAAAAACTGTTTTTT. This translates into CASRDRVVEKLFF.

The rearrangement joins TRBV3-1 to TRBJ2-7; maybe TRBD1 (6 bases). This CDR3 comprises 14 residues. V was trimmed by 4 bases and J by 2 bases, leaving 12 bases between them. Germline CDR1 reads LGHDT; CDR2 reads YNNKEL (reference sequence). CDR3 nucleotide sequence: TGTGCCAGCAGCCGGGGAACAGGGCCCTACGAGCAGTACTTC. This translates into CASSRGTGPYEQYF.

The chain recombines TRBV5-1 with TRBJ2-7, with 8 nucleotides matching TRBD2. The CDR3 is 16 amino acids. Trimming removed 0 bases from V and 6 bases from J; junction bases left unmatched: 11. CDR1 is SGHRS, CDR2 YFSETQ, per germline. CDR3 region: CASSLDAPGGQGEQYF. CDR3 coding DNA: TGCGCCAGCAGCTTGGATGCCCCGGGAGGGCAGGGCGAGCAGTACTTC.

This clonotype has at least ten counts. This chain links TRBV20-1 with TRBJ2-3; 7 positions match TRBD2. The CDR3 runs to 14 residues. V lost 1 base, J lost 4 bases, and 5 bases stayed unmatched. Germline V gene data show CDR1 as DFQATT and CDR2 as SNEGSKA (reference sequence). The CDR3 sequence: CSARGPGRADTQYF. The CDR3 coding sequence is TGCAGTGCTAGAGGCCCGGGGAGGGCAGATACGCAGTATTTT.

The chain joins TRBV25-1 to TRBJ2-5, with 10 nucleotides matching TRBD1. In germline, CDR1 is MGHDK, CDR2 SYGVNS. V shed 7 bases and J 1 base; nucleotides not matched to a gene: 3. This CDR3 has 14 amino acids. The CDR3 loop reads CASKDRGFQETQYF. In DNA, the CDR3 is TGTGCCAGCAAGGACAGGGGGTTCCAAGAGACCCAGTACTTC.

The chain recombines TRBV7-6 with TRBJ2-2, with 8 nucleotides matching TRBD2. The CDR3 extends over 17 amino acids. Trimming took 5 bases from V and 5 from J; bases not matched to a gene: 13. Germline lookup yields CDR1 SGHVS and CDR2 FNYEAQ. CDR3 amino acids: CASSDPYSGRKTGELFF. The DNA of the CDR3 is TGTGCCAGCAGCGATCCCTACAGCGGGAGAAAAACCGGGGAGCTGTTTTTT.

The chain recombines TRBV19 with TRBJ2-1, with D tentatively TRBD1 or TRBD2 (5 bases each). This CDR3 is 13 amino acids long. Trimming removed 5 bases at V and 6 bases at J, with 11 bases between. The germline V gene has CDR1 LNHDA and CDR2 SQIVND (reference sequence). The CDR3 is CASSRLGGNEQFF. The CDR3 coding sequence is TGTGCCAGTAGTCGGCTTGGGGGCAATGAGCAGTTCTTC. The full variable domain, with the rest looked up from reference TRBV19 and TRBJ2-1, is DGGITQSPKYLFRKEGQNVTLSCEQNLNHDAMYWYRQDPGQGLRLIYYSQIVNDFQKGDIAEGYSVSREKKESFPLTVTSAQKNPTAFYLCASSRLGGNEQFFGPGTRLTVL.

The chain uses TRBV5-6 and TRBJ1-1; the D gene is possibly TRBD1 (5 bases). CDR3 size: 13 residues. Trimming took 0 bases from V and 10 from J, leaving 13 bases between them. From germline, CDR1 is SGHDT and CDR2 YYEEEE. The chain's CDR3 is CASSLASGLGAFF. Written as DNA, the CDR3 is TGTGCCAGCAGCTTGGCTTCGGGGCTCGGAGCTTTCTTT.

This clonotype came up a few times. The chain is built from TRBV5-1 and TRBJ2-7; D call uncertain. Trimming left V 0 bases short and J 0 bases short, with 10 bases between. The CDR3 extends over 15 amino acids. CDR1 and CDR2 from the germline V gene are SGHRS and YFSETQ. CDR3: CASSLEGRSSYEQYF. CDR3 DNA sequence: TGCGCCAGCAGCTTGGAGGGTCGTAGCTCCTACGAGCAGTACTTC.

This clonotype was seen more than once but under ten times. The chain links TRBV5-1 to TRBJ2-6; 9 bases match TRBD1. CDR3 length: 19 amino acids. V was pared by 0 bases and J by 0 bases, with 7 bases of the junction left unmatched. CDR1 is SGHRS, CDR2 YFSETQ, per germline. CDR3 in amino acids: CASSLGPGQGLSGANVLTF. The CDR3 region has the DNA TGCGCCAGCAGCTTGGGGCCCGGACAGGGGCTCTCTGGGGCCAACGTCCTGACTTTC. Full variable domain (outside the CDR3, taken from reference TRBV5-1 and TRBJ2-6): KAGVTQTPRYLIKTRGQQVTLSCSPISGHRSVSWYQQTPGQGLQFLFEYFSETQRNKGNFPGRFSGRQFSNSRSEMNVSTLELGDSALYLCASSLGPGQGLSGANVLTFGAGSRLTVL.

The gene calls are TRBV5-1 and TRBJ2-1; tentatively, D is TRBD1 (6 bases). CDR3 length: 15 residues. V lost 0 bases, J lost 4 bases, and 11 bases lay in between. The germline CDR1 and CDR2 sequences are SGHRS and YFSETQ. CDR3 DNA: TGCGCCAGCAGCTTGGATGGACAGCAATACAATGAGCAGTTCTTC. It codes for CASSLDGQQYNEQFF.

This clonotype was counted between two and nine times. This chain connects TRBV20-1 to TRBJ2-4; TRBD1 or TRBD2 may be the D gene (5 bases each). The CDR3 extends over 15 amino acids. V was clipped by 2 bases and J by 0 bases, with 11 bases between them. The germline CDR1 and CDR2 sequences are DFQATT and SNEGSKA (reference sequence). CDR3 DNA sequence: TGCAGTGCTAGACCCCGGGGCCTAGCCAAAAACATTCAGTACTTC. Its translation is CSARPRGLAKNIQYF.

The chain couples TRBV12-5 to TRBJ1-1; D gene ambiguous. Germline CDR1 and CDR2: LGHNT and FRNRAP. Trimming stripped 3 bases from V and 1 base from J, with 6 bases between. CDR3 size: 13 residues. The CDR3 loop is CASGLQRNTEAFF. CDR3 in DNA: TGTGCTAGTGGTTTACAGCGGAACACTGAAGCTTTCTTT.

The chain combines TRBV14 with TRBJ2-2; TRBD1 matches at 7 bases. The CDR3 totals 16 residues. Germline V gene data show CDR1 as SGHDN and CDR2 as FVKESK. V gave up 4 bases and J gave up 1 base; unmatched junction bases: 6. This CDR3 is CASSLRRDRNTGELFF. The DNA of the CDR3 is TGTGCCAGCAGCCTAAGACGGGACAGGAACACCGGGGAGCTGTTTTTT.

At least ten counts were recorded for this clonotype. The chain links TRBV12-3 or TRBV12-4 to TRBJ2-2; the D is unclear. Trimming took off 5 bases at V and 1 base at J, with 8 bases between the two ends. The length of the CDR3 is 14 residues. The CDR3 loop reads CASSIGQNTGELFF. CDR3 in DNA: TGTGCCAGCAGTATCGGGCAGAACACCGGGGAGCTGTTTTTT.

The J gene is TRBJ1-4, the V gene TRBV12-3 or TRBV12-4; a possible D gene is TRBD1 (6 bases). Trimming took 7 bases from V and 8 from J, leaving 17 bases between them. This CDR3 contains 14 residues. This CDR3 reads CASTPFQGWEKLFF. For the CDR3, the DNA is TGTGCCAGCACCCCCTTTCAGGGGTGGGAAAAACTGTTTTTT.